This T cell receptor beta chain was profiled in a study of Graves' ophthalmopathy and Graves' hyperthyroidism. Newly diagnosed, the hyperthyroidism patients had under 2 months' duration and were aged 18 to 65. Exclusion covered patients with other autoimmune diseases or uncontrolled infections (as well as pregnancy or lactation). From RNA, the CDR3 regions of TCR beta chains were amplified and sequenced. A first-round RT-PCR used HTBI primers, followed by a second-round multiplex PCR. TCRdb re-analysed the multiplex PCR reads in MiXCR, keeping a single row per CDR3 protein. The data show more than 1,000,000 distinct CDR3 sequences, less than 45% seen once. Study findings and constraints: Most thyroid-expanded clonotypes exceeding 0.001 frequency were also found in blood.

For this clonotype: Its antigen is not known.

This TCR was sampled from an adult man with Graves' hyperthyroidism. Sample: peripheral blood or thyroid tissue (not recorded which).

CDR3 in amino acids: CAASGGSSYEQYF. As DNA, the CDR3 is TGTGCTGCTAGCGGAGGGAGCTCCTACGAGCAGTACTTC. The chain is built from TRBV7-8 and TRBJ2-7, with TRBD2 matching 7 bases. Germline V gives CDR1 SGHVS, CDR2 FQNEAQ. The CDR3 has 13 residues.